This TCR beta chain was sequenced for a study of blood T cell repertoires in COVID-19. Overall study: Donors in the United States, Italy and Spain gave samples during acute or convalescent COVID-19. PBMCs, B-cell-depleted T cells, or T cells were the source of the cDNA or gDNA that made up the material.

Germline V gene data show CDR1 as SGHVS and CDR2 as FQNEAQ. V lost 1 base and J lost 8; bases outside the gene matches: 10. The CDR3 runs 16 residues. Profiling relied on immunoSEQ multiplex PCR, and the TCRdb table lists in-frame clones only, not all of them. The repertoire holds roughly 240,000 clones, with 65% to 90% as singletons. Across about two dozen US areas, participants ranged in age from about 18 to 90 years. Cohorts were based on clinical histories the participants reported. Sequencing used PBMCs or T cells enriched from blood (not recorded which). The TCR originated in a woman in her 50s with acute COVID-19. The chain is built from TRBV7-8 and TRBJ1-2; 10 nucleotides agree with TRBD1. Written as DNA, the CDR3 is TGTGCCAGCAGCTTAGTTGGGGCGACAGGGGGCGCGGGCTACACCTTC. Residues: CASSLVGATGGAGYTF.